Shown below are 27 T cell receptor beta chains from a single sample sequenced in a study of graft-versus-host responses after intestinal transplantation. Method: immunoSEQ multiplex PCR; TCRdb's copy keeps in-frame clones and lacks some. The sample yields 80,000 to 100,000 clones, around 90% seen once. Their recognized antigens are unknown. This specimen was unstimulated CD8+ T cells sorted from spleen or lymph node cells, taken before transplant. All receptors derive from a human donor who was the organ donor for an intestinal transplant.

The J gene is TRBJ2-2, the V gene TRBV11-1, with a weak D call TRBD1 (7 bases). Germline CDR1 reads SGHAT; CDR2 reads FQDESV (reference sequence). The V gene lost 0 bases and the J gene lost 1 base, with 12 bases spanning the gap. The length of the CDR3 is 17 residues. This CDR3 is CASSLASQGGNTGELFF. CDR3 DNA sequence: TGTGCCAGCAGCTTAGCGAGCCAGGGGGGGAACACCGGGGAGCTGTTTTTT.

The rearrangement uses TRBV6-5 and TRBJ1-1; D uncertain. V was trimmed by 2 bases and J by 0 bases, leaving 4 bases between them. This CDR3 contains 13 residues. Per germline, CDR1 MNHEY and CDR2 SVGAGI. The CDR3, as DNA: TGTGCCAGCAGTTACCGTATGAACACTGAAGCTTTCTTT. Translation: CASSYRMNTEAFF.

This chain links TRBV30 with TRBJ2-1; no definite D call. The CDR3 sequence is 12 residues long. Trimming stripped 4 bases from V and 6 bases from J, with 10 bases between. Germline loops: CDR1 GTSNPN, CDR2 SVGIG (reference sequence). CDR3 protein: CAWTRTANEQFF. CDR3 coding DNA: TGTGCCTGGACCCGTACTGCCAATGAGCAGTTCTTC. Together with reference TRBV30 and TRBJ2-1, the CDR3 gives the full variable domain: SQTIHQWPATLVQPVGSPLSLECTVEGTSNPNLYWYRQAAGRGLQLLFYSVGIGQISSEVPQNLSASRPQDRQFILSSKKLLLSDSGFYLCAWTRTANEQFFGPGTRLTVL.

The chain joins TRBV7-3 to TRBJ2-3; D is unresolved. Germline V gene data show CDR1 as SGHTA and CDR2 as FQGTGA. Trimming left V 5 bases short and J 2 bases short, with 14 bases between. This CDR3 is built from 15 residues. CDR3 sequence (DNA): TGTGCCAGCAGCACCGAACAGAAAAACACAGATACGCAGTATTTT. Translating gives CASSTEQKNTDTQYF.

This sequence joins TRBV18 and TRBJ2-7, with D maybe TRBD2 (5 bases). The germline V and J ends were trimmed by 6 bases and 3 bases, with 24 bases remaining between them. Germline CDR1 KGHSH, CDR2 LQKENI. CDR3 length: 17 amino acids. The CDR3 reads CASSLTRSGATVYEQYF. CDR3 nucleotide sequence: TGTGCCAGCTCCCTAACCAGGAGCGGAGCTACTGTCTACGAGCAGTACTTC.

V gene TRBV6-6 combines with J gene TRBJ1-2; D gene unclear. Germline CDR1 and CDR2: MNHNY and SVGAGI (reference sequence). V gave up 9 bases and J gave up 8 bases, with 19 bases separating them. The CDR3 runs 13 residues. The chain's CDR3 is CASYMSVLRGYTF. The DNA of the CDR3 is TGTGCCAGTTATATGAGCGTGCTTAGAGGCTACACCTTC.

V and J are TRBV11-3 and TRBJ2-2; tentatively, D is TRBD2 (7 bases). The CDR3 is made up of 17 amino acids. With 5 bases removed from V and 6 bases from J, the gap between germline ends came to 22 bases. Germline V CDR1 and CDR2: SGHNT, YENEEA. CDR3 DNA: TGTGCCAGCAGCCCACCGTCGGGGGAGGGGACACCCGGGGAGCTGTTTTTT. Residues: CASSPPSGEGTPGELFF.

V usage is TRBV30 and J usage is TRBJ2-1; TRBD2 is a possible D gene (6 bases). CDR3 length equals 13 residues. Deletions cut 3 bases from V and 0 bases from J, with 6 bases between. Germline CDR1 GTSNPN, CDR2 SVGIG (reference sequence). CDR3 nucleotides: TGTGCCTGGAGCGGGAGCTCCTACAATGAGCAGTTCTTC. Its translation is CAWSGSSYNEQFF.

This chain links TRBV5-5 with TRBJ2-3; tentatively, D is TRBD1 (6 bases). Germline CDR1 and CDR2: SGHKS and YYEKEE (reference sequence). The CDR3 runs 14 residues. Between the trimmed V and J ends, which lost 5 bases and 2 bases, there was a span of 12 bases. The CDR3 is CASSLGTHTDTQYF. CDR3 coding DNA: TGTGCCAGCAGTCTCGGGACACACACAGATACGCAGTATTTT.

This clone was seen once. J is TRBJ1-6 and V is TRBV5-4; TRBD1 matches at 8 bases. This CDR3 has 14 residues. CDR1 is SGHNT, CDR2 YYREEE, per germline (reference sequence). The trim removed 2 bases at V and 14 bases at J, leaving 9 bases unmatched. The DNA for the CDR3 is TGTGCCAGCAGCTTCGGGACAGGCGTGTTAGCCCTCCACTTT. It codes for CASSFGTGVLALHF. Variable domain in full (rest from reference TRBV5-4 and TRBJ1-6): ETGVTQSPTHLIKTRGQQVTLRCSSQSGHNTVSWYQQALGQGPQFIFQYYREEENGRGNFPPRFSGLQFPNYSSELNVNALELDDSALYLCASSFGTGVLALHFGNGTRLTVT.

There are a few counts of this clone. This chain joins TRBV4-1 and TRBJ1-1, with TRBD1 matching 7 bases. In germline, CDR1 is MGHRA, CDR2 YSYEKL. Losses at the gene ends were 4 bases for V and 7 bases for J; bases not matched to a gene: 3. CDR3 size: 12 residues. The chain's CDR3 is CASSPGTDEAFF. CDR3 bases: TGCGCCAGCAGCCCCGGGACAGATGAAGCTTTCTTT.

CDR3 coding DNA: TGTGCCAGCAGTTTTTACTCGACGGGTACGCAGTATTTT. It is translated as CASSFYSTGTQYF. The chain joins TRBV28 to TRBJ2-3, with D unclear. This CDR3 contains 13 residues. Germline CDR1 MDHEN, CDR2 SYDVKM. The V end was cut by 3 bases, the J end by 8 bases, with 12 bases between.

The chain joins TRBV5-5 to TRBJ1-4; D not resolved. The length of the CDR3 is 15 residues. In germline, CDR1 is SGHKS, CDR2 YYEKEE (reference sequence). Trimming removed 2 bases at V and 5 bases at J, with 13 bases between. The CDR3 DNA sequence: TGTGCCAGCAGCTTCGGTCGCGGTGGAAATGAAAAACTGTTTTTT. As protein: CASSFGRGGNEKLFF. Filled out from reference TRBV5-5 and TRBJ1-4, the complete variable domain reads DAGVTQSPTHLIKTRGQQVTLRCSPISGHKSVSWYQQVLGQGPQFIFQYYEKEERGRGNFPDRFSARQFPNYSSELNVNALLLGDSALYLCASSFGRGGNEKLFFGSGTQLSVL.

The rearrangement uses TRBV7-6 and TRBJ1-4; D not resolved. Germline CDR1 is SGHVS and CDR2 is FNYEAQ. Deletions cut 3 bases from V and 8 bases from J, with 13 bases between. This CDR3 is 14 amino acids long. CDR3: CASSLSGLREKLFF. The CDR3 bases are TGTGCCAGCAGCTTGAGCGGACTGCGGGAAAAACTGTTTTTT.

Here the CDR3 reads CASRPTGGFTEAFF. CDR3 coding DNA: TGTGCCAGCAGGCCCACAGGGGGTTTCACTGAAGCTTTCTTT. The V call is TRBV2, the J call TRBJ1-1; TRBD1 matches 8 bases. The CDR3 has 14 residues. Germline values: CDR1 SNHLY, CDR2 FYNNEI. V lost 6 bases and J lost 4; bases outside the gene matches: 7.

The CDR3 region is CASSLEVNIQYF. CDR3 DNA: TGTGCCAGCAGTTTAGAGGTAAACATTCAGTACTTC. This chain connects TRBV28 to TRBJ2-4; D gene unclear. Trimming removed 2 bases at V and 6 bases at J, with 5 bases between. This CDR3 contains 12 residues. The germline V gene encodes CDR1 MDHEN and CDR2 SYDVKM.

The chain is built from TRBV6-5 and TRBJ1-1; 7 nucleotides agree with TRBD1. Germline V CDR1 and CDR2: MNHEY, SVGAGI. Germline trimming cut 6 bases from V and 2 bases from J; bases unmatched to any gene: 9. The CDR3 has 15 residues. CDR3: CASRLTGTANTEAFF. CDR3 nucleotide sequence: TGTGCCAGCAGGTTAACCGGGACAGCTAACACTGAAGCTTTCTTT.

This chain links TRBV28 with TRBJ2-3, with D unclear. Deletions cut 6 bases from V and 4 bases from J, with 23 bases between. The CDR3 has 17 amino acids. Germline CDR1 reads MDHEN; CDR2 reads SYDVKM. The CDR3 sequence: CASSPLWWWAYADTQYF. Written as DNA, the CDR3 is TGTGCCAGCAGCCCTCTTTGGTGGTGGGCTTACGCAGATACGCAGTATTTT. Drawing the rest from reference TRBV28 and TRBJ2-3, the complete variable domain is DVKVTQSSRYLVKRTGEKVFLECVQDMDHENMFWYRQDPGLGLRLIYFSYDVKMKEKGDIPEGYSVSREKKERFSLILESASTNQTSMYLCASSPLWWWAYADTQYFGPGTRLTVL.

Here the CDR3 DNA reads TGCGCCAGCAGATTGAACAGGGATCCCACTGAAGCTTTCTTT. It translates to CASRLNRDPTEAFF. This chain links TRBV5-1 with TRBJ1-1; D perhaps matches TRBD1 (6 bases). Trimming removed 5 bases from V and 4 bases from J, with 15 bases in between. The CDR3 is made up of 14 amino acids. Germline-derived CDR1 and CDR2 are SGHRS and YFSETQ.

The rearrangement uses TRBV7-6 and TRBJ2-1; possible D gene TRBD2, 6 bases. This CDR3 is 16 amino acids long. V was shortened by 5 bases and J by 0 bases, with 14 bases between the two germline ends. Germline CDR1 SGHVS, CDR2 FNYEAQ. Here the CDR3 reads CASSGGSGSSYNEQFF. CDR3 DNA sequence: TGTGCCAGCAGCGGGGGGAGTGGATCCTCCTACAATGAGCAGTTCTTC.

The chain carries TRBV19 and TRBJ2-4, with 9 positions matching TRBD1. The V gene's germline CDR1 is LNHDA and CDR2 SQIVND (reference sequence). The CDR3 covers 17 residues. After removal of 7 bases from V and 6 bases from J, the junction contained 16 bases not matched to a gene. The CDR3 here is CASMAGTGLKLRNIQYF. The CDR3 DNA follows: TGTGCCAGTATGGCGGGGACAGGGCTAAAACTAAGAAACATTCAGTACTTC.

The chain couples TRBV6-1 to TRBJ2-7; TRBD1 aligns across 7 bases. Looked up from germline, CDR1 is MNHNS and CDR2 is SASEGT. This CDR3 is 15 amino acids long. The ends lost 2 bases at V and 2 bases at J; junction bases unmatched: 6. The CDR3 is CASSEFTGDTYEQYF. In DNA form, the CDR3 reads TGTGCCAGCAGTGAATTTACAGGGGATACCTACGAGCAGTACTTC.

The gene calls are TRBV29-1 and TRBJ2-1, with D perhaps matching TRBD2 (7 bases). Germline V gene data show CDR1 as SQVTM and CDR2 as ANQGSEA. Trimming took 2 bases from V and 6 from J, leaving 20 bases between them. This CDR3 is 16 amino acids long. CDR3 sequence reads: CSVEWGGRGLGNEQFF. In DNA form, the CDR3 reads TGCAGCGTTGAATGGGGGGGCCGGGGATTAGGCAATGAGCAGTTCTTC.

The chain couples TRBV5-4 to TRBJ2-7; 8 positions match TRBD2. This CDR3 spans 15 amino acids. The germline V gene has CDR1 SGHNT and CDR2 YYREEE (reference sequence). With 0 bases clipped from V and 7 bases from J, the junction kept 9 bases outside the gene matches. Here the CDR3 reads CASSLAAGDWGEQYF. CDR3 nucleotide sequence: TGTGCCAGCAGCTTGGCAGCGGGGGACTGGGGGGAGCAGTACTTC. Filled out from reference TRBV5-4 and TRBJ2-7, the complete variable domain reads ETGVTQSPTHLIKTRGQQVTLRCSSQSGHNTVSWYQQALGQGPQFIFQYYREEENGRGNFPPRFSGLQFPNYSSELNVNALELDDSALYLCASSLAAGDWGEQYFGPGTRLTVT.

In this sample, this clone turned up a few times. The chain recombines TRBV30 with TRBJ1-1, with a tentative D call TRBD1 (5 bases). CDR1 is GTSNPN and CDR2 is SVGIG in the germline V gene (reference sequence). The V gene lost 0 bases and the J gene lost 7 bases, with 12 bases spanning the gap. This CDR3 region has 13 residues. CDR3 in DNA: TGTGCCTGGAGTGTACTCTGGAGGGGTGAAGCTTTCTTT. Translation: CAWSVLWRGEAFF.

The V gene is TRBV7-6, the J gene TRBJ1-1; maybe TRBD1 (5 bases). With 6 bases removed from V and 4 bases from J, the gap between germline ends came to 12 bases. Germline assignment: CDR1 SGHVS and CDR2 FNYEAQ. The CDR3 length is 13 residues. The CDR3 region is CASRSPGGTEAFF. The CDR3 DNA is TGTGCCAGCAGGTCGCCGGGGGGCACTGAAGCTTTCTTT.

The chain employs TRBV4-3 and TRBJ2-2, with D unresolved. CDR1 is LGHNA and CDR2 is YSLEER in the germline V gene. V gave up 0 bases and J gave up 0 bases, with 11 bases separating them. This CDR3 comprises 17 residues. CDR3 sequence reads: CASSQDLLPTNTGELFF. For the CDR3, the DNA is TGCGCCAGCAGCCAAGACCTACTACCCACGAACACCGGGGAGCTGTTTTTT.